A selection of T cell receptor beta chains follows, all from one sample in a study of Ad26.COV2.S vaccination and SARS-CoV-2 variants. TCRdb keeps only in-frame clones here, not all; method: immunoSEQ multiplex PCR. The top ten hold about 1.7% of the sample, which has about 410,000 clones, about 90% seen once. The sequenced sample was peripheral blood, obtained in a trial of Ad26.COV2.S vaccine versus placebo. The receptors derive from a person aged 18-60 years who received the Ad26.COV2.S COVID-19 vaccine or a placebo. CDR3s include the opening cysteine and the closing phenylalanine or tryptophan. The order of the fields is J gene, clone size, V gene, D gene, CDR3 DNA, CDR3 protein. D genes are given only for firm matches. Clone size is not always given. Where it is, it says once, few, many or a class for expanded clones.

TRBJ1-1 few TRBV21-1 - TGTGCCAGCAGCAAAGATGGGTTCCCCGGGACCCGGAAGGTAGGCACTGAAGCTTTCTTT CASSKDGFPGTRKVGTEAFF
TRBJ1-2 - TRBV7-2 TRBD1 TGTGCCAGCACCCGACAGGGGATCTATGGCTACACCTTC CASTRQGIYGYTF
TRBJ2-3 - TRBV27 - TGTGCCAGCAATCAACTAGCTTGGGGCACAGATACGCAGTATTTT CASNQLAWGTDTQYF
TRBJ2-5 - TRBV19 - TGTGCCAGTAGTTTGGGGCTAATACAAGAGACCCAGTACTTC CASSLGLIQETQYF
TRBJ2-4 - TRBV7-2 - TGTGCCAGCAGCTTAGCAAGGCAAAACATTCAGTACTTC CASSLARQNIQYF
TRBJ1-2 - TRBV18 TRBD1 TGTGCCAGCTCACCACCGGACAGGGGCGGCTACACCTTC CASSPPDRGGYTF
TRBJ1-1 - TRBV6-6 - TGTGCCAGCAGTTACTCGCGGGGCCCGAACACTGAAGCTTTCTTT CASSYSRGPNTEAFF
TRBJ1-6 - TRBV6-5 TRBD1 TGTGCCAGTTCCTTTGACCGGGACAGAAATTCACCCCTCCACTTT CASSFDRDRNSPLHF
TRBJ1-3 - TRBV6-6 TRBD1 TGTGCCAGCAGTTACTCGACATCAGGGGGCGGAAACACCATATATTTT CASSYSTSGGGNTIYF
TRBJ1-6 - TRBV7-9 TRBD1 TGTGCCAGCAGCTTAGCTGGAGGGTACGGGACAGGGGGTTCACCCCTCCACTTT CASSLAGGYGTGGSPLHF
TRBJ1-5 - TRBV6-4 TRBD1 TGTGCCAGCAGTGTAAACCGGACAGGGGTAAATCAGCCCCAGCATTTT CASSVNRTGVNQPQHF
TRBJ2-3 - TRBV6-6 - TGTGCCAGCAGTCCGCCCCTCCGGGGCCACACAGATACGCAGTATTTT CASSPPLRGHTDTQYF
TRBJ2-7 - TRBV7-2 - TGTGCCAGCAGCCAATTTTTCGACAGAGTTACCTACGAGCAGTACTTC CASSQFFDRVTYEQYF
TRBJ1-2 - TRBV10-3 - TGTGCCATCAGTGCCCTTCTGGGTGACTATGGCTACACCTTC CAISALLGDYGYTF
TRBJ1-2 - TRBV19 - TGTGCCCCAATGGGGCAGAGTCCCTATGGCTACACCTTC CAPMGQSPYGYTF
TRBJ2-3 - TRBV5-1 - TGCGCCAGCAAACCGTTAGAGTCAGATACGCAGTATTTT CASKPLESDTQYF
TRBJ2-5 - TRBV7-8 TRBD1 TGTGCCAGCAGCTTAGCGGCCCCGGACAGGGCAGAGACCCAGTACTTC CASSLAAPDRAETQYF
TRBJ2-3 - TRBV4-3 - TGCGCCAGCAGCCAAGACAGCACAGATACGCAGTATTTT CASSQDSTDTQYF